A selection of T cell receptor beta chains follows, all from one sample in a study of cytomegalovirus exposure and HLA in healthy donors. TCRdb's copy holds only in-frame clones and misses some; the assay was immunoSEQ multiplex PCR. The repertoire holds 110,000 to 150,000 clones, with approximately 90% as singletons. Sample: PBMCs. The receptors were gathered from a woman under 40 in good health and CMV-seropositive. Both conserved end residues are part of each CDR3. The D gene is left open where the match is weak. Where a row states a size, it is once, few, many or the class of an expanded clone; other rows omit it.

j_gene: TRBJ2-5; abundance: NA; v_gene: TRBV5-1; d_gene: TRBD2; CDR3nt: TGCGCCAGCAGTCCCGGCGGGGGTAGGCAAGAGACCCAGTACTTC; CDR3aa: CASSPGGGRQETQYF
j_gene: TRBJ2-7; abundance: once; v_gene: TRBV5-1; d_gene: NA; CDR3nt: TGCGCCAGCTCCCTCTTGGGGGCAGGGGACGAGCAGTACTTC; CDR3aa: CASSLLGAGDEQYF
j_gene: TRBJ2-3; abundance: NA; v_gene: TRBV7-2; d_gene: NA; CDR3nt: TGTGCCAGCAGCTTATGGGCGGGGACAGATACGCAGTATTTT; CDR3aa: CASSLWAGTDTQYF
j_gene: TRBJ1-2; abundance: NA; v_gene: TRBV5-4; d_gene: NA; CDR3nt: TGTGCCAGCAGCTTGGGACTTAACTATGGCTACACCTTC; CDR3aa: CASSLGLNYGYTF
j_gene: TRBJ2-1; abundance: NA; v_gene: TRBV5-1; d_gene: TRBD2; CDR3nt: TGCGCCAGCAGTTTGGGATCTCGCGGGGGGGGCCCCTACAATGAGCAGTTCTTC; CDR3aa: CASSLGSRGGGPYNEQFF
j_gene: TRBJ1-2; abundance: once; v_gene: TRBV28; d_gene: NA; CDR3nt: TGTGCCAGCAGTTTTGGTGGGACACGAAATGGCTACACCTTC; CDR3aa: CASSFGGTRNGYTF
j_gene: TRBJ1-1; abundance: NA; v_gene: TRBV28; d_gene: TRBD1; CDR3nt: TGTGCCAGCAGTTTTAACAGGGGGCGTACTGAAGCTTTCTTT; CDR3aa: CASSFNRGRTEAFF
j_gene: TRBJ1-2; abundance: NA; v_gene: TRBV28; d_gene: NA; CDR3nt: TGTGCCAGCAGTTTCCTCTTAGGGGTAGGCACCTTC; CDR3aa: CASSFLLGVGTF
j_gene: TRBJ2-7; abundance: NA; v_gene: TRBV5-1; d_gene: NA; CDR3nt: TGCGCCAGCAGCTTGGTGGGAGACGAGCAGTACTTC; CDR3aa: CASSLVGDEQYF
j_gene: TRBJ2-7; abundance: NA; v_gene: TRBV28; d_gene: NA; CDR3nt: TGTGCCAGCAGTTTAGGAACCTGGGGCACCTACGAGCAGTACTTC; CDR3aa: CASSLGTWGTYEQYF
j_gene: TRBJ2-7; abundance: NA; v_gene: TRBV5-4; d_gene: NA; CDR3nt: TGTGCCAGCAGCTTGACAGTAGGAGAGCAGTACTTC; CDR3aa: CASSLTVGEQYF
j_gene: TRBJ2-1; abundance: NA; v_gene: TRBV6-1; d_gene: NA; CDR3nt: TGTGCCAGCAGGTATTCAAGCGGATACACGGGTGAGCAGTTCTTC; CDR3aa: CASRYSSGYTGEQFF
j_gene: TRBJ2-2; abundance: NA; v_gene: TRBV6-4; d_gene: NA; CDR3nt: TGTGCCAGCAGTGACGCAGACACCGGGGAGCTGTTTTTT; CDR3aa: CASSDADTGELFF
j_gene: TRBJ2-1; abundance: NA; v_gene: TRBV6-5; d_gene: TRBD1; CDR3nt: TGTGCCAGCAGTTATTGGACAGGGTTACAATATGAGCAGTTCTTC; CDR3aa: CASSYWTGLQYEQFF
j_gene: TRBJ2-7; abundance: NA; v_gene: TRBV27; d_gene: TRBD2; CDR3nt: TGTGCCAGCAGTTTCTCGCGCGGGGGTTCCTACGAGCAGTACTTC; CDR3aa: CASSFSRGGSYEQYF
j_gene: TRBJ2-7; abundance: NA; v_gene: TRBV6-1; d_gene: TRBD1; CDR3nt: TGTGCCAGCAGTGGCCGGGACAGCTTCTACGAGCAGTACTTC; CDR3aa: CASSGRDSFYEQYF
j_gene: TRBJ2-1; abundance: once; v_gene: TRBV6-6; d_gene: NA; CDR3nt: TGTGCCAGCAGCGCCTTTGAGCATGAGCAGTTCTTC; CDR3aa: CASSAFEHEQFF
j_gene: TRBJ1-4; abundance: NA; v_gene: TRBV4-2; d_gene: TRBD1; CDR3nt: TGTGCCAGCAGCCAGACAGGGGGCACTGGGGAAAAACTGTTTTTT; CDR3aa: CASSQTGGTGEKLFF
j_gene: TRBJ2-1; abundance: NA; v_gene: TRBV4-2; d_gene: NA; CDR3nt: TGTGCCAGCAGCCAGGGACGGGGGGCCAACCCAGAGCAGTTCTTC; CDR3aa: CASSQGRGANPEQFF
j_gene: TRBJ1-2; abundance: NA; v_gene: TRBV16; d_gene: NA; CDR3nt: TGTGCCAGCAGCCAATCCGGCGACACCTATAGGCGCTATGGCTACACCTTC; CDR3aa: CASSQSGDTYRRYGYTF
j_gene: TRBJ2-1; abundance: NA; v_gene: TRBV6-5; d_gene: TRBD2; CDR3nt: TGTGCCAGCAGTTACTCTTTAGCGGGGGCCGAGGAGTTCTTC; CDR3aa: CASSYSLAGAEEFF
j_gene: TRBJ2-6; abundance: NA; v_gene: TRBV29-1; d_gene: NA; CDR3nt: TGCAGCGTTTTAGGGGGGAGGGCAGGTGGGGCCAACGTCCTGACTTTC; CDR3aa: CSVLGGRAGGANVLTF
j_gene: TRBJ2-3; abundance: NA; v_gene: TRBV6-6; d_gene: NA; CDR3nt: TGTGCCAGCAGCCTAACCGAACCCGGACTAGATACGCAGTATTTT; CDR3aa: CASSLTEPGLDTQYF
j_gene: TRBJ2-1; abundance: NA; v_gene: TRBV15; d_gene: TRBD2; CDR3nt: TGTGCCACCAGCAGAGGGGGGGGACTAGGTCTCTACAATGAGCAGTTCTTC; CDR3aa: CATSRGGGLGLYNEQFF
j_gene: TRBJ1-5; abundance: NA; v_gene: TRBV28; d_gene: NA; CDR3nt: TGTGCCAGCAGGGAGATGAATCAGCCCCAGCATTTT; CDR3aa: CASREMNQPQHF
j_gene: TRBJ2-7; abundance: NA; v_gene: TRBV29-1; d_gene: TRBD2; CDR3nt: TGCAGCGTTCGGTCCGGGACTAGCGGTTACGAGCAGTACTTC; CDR3aa: CSVRSGTSGYEQYF
j_gene: TRBJ1-1; abundance: few; v_gene: TRBV28; d_gene: NA; CDR3nt: TGTGCCAGTACCACAGGGTCCATGAACACTGAAGCTTTCTTT; CDR3aa: CASTTGSMNTEAFF
j_gene: TRBJ2-6; abundance: NA; v_gene: TRBV4-2; d_gene: TRBD2; CDR3nt: TGTGCCAGCAGCCACCGCTGGACTAGCCGGGGGTCCGGGGCCAACGTCCTGACTTTC; CDR3aa: CASSHRWTSRGSGANVLTF
j_gene: TRBJ2-1; abundance: NA; v_gene: TRBV28; d_gene: NA; CDR3nt: TGTGCCAGCAGTTTCCCGCGACAGAGAAACAATGAGCAGTTCTTC; CDR3aa: CASSFPRQRNNEQFF
j_gene: TRBJ2-1; abundance: NA; v_gene: TRBV19; d_gene: NA; CDR3nt: TGTGCCAGTAGTATAGGAGCTAATGAGCAGTTCTTC; CDR3aa: CASSIGANEQFF
j_gene: TRBJ2-5; abundance: NA; v_gene: TRBV7-8; d_gene: NA; CDR3nt: TGTGCCAGCAGCTTAGATTGGGGAGGCGGAGAGACCCAGTACTTC; CDR3aa: CASSLDWGGGETQYF
j_gene: TRBJ2-7; abundance: few; v_gene: TRBV5-1; d_gene: NA; CDR3nt: TGCGCCAGCAGGTCGAGGGTCGACTCCTACGAGCAGTACTTC; CDR3aa: CASRSRVDSYEQYF
j_gene: TRBJ1-2; abundance: NA; v_gene: TRBV6-1; d_gene: TRBD1; CDR3nt: TGTGCCAGCAGGACTGGACAGGGGGTAAACTATGGCTACACCTTC; CDR3aa: CASRTGQGVNYGYTF